The present T cell receptor (beta chain) was sequenced within a study of CD8 T cell repertoires and HIV-1 epitope variants. About the research overall: Each of Twenty-five Gag and Nef epitope peptides stimulated a separate culture. Enriched T cells were co-cultured with equal numbers of autologous T cell-negative antigen-presenting cells. T cells were cultured for nine to ten days with cytokines added on days 3 and 7.

Points on this clone: What it recognizes is unknown.

The length of the CDR3 is 13 residues. Germline CDR1 and CDR2: GTSNPN and SVGIG (reference sequence). The V gene lost 1 base and the J gene lost 3 bases, with 10 bases spanning the gap. The data were produced by immunoSEQ multiplex PCR, yet TCRdb's version contains in-frame clones alone and is incomplete. The sample shows some 6,000 clones, over 60% of them seen only once. The source material was cultured CD8+ T cells derived from PBMCs. This clonotype was sampled from a male donor with HIV. The chain employs TRBV30 and TRBJ2-7, with a tentative D call TRBD1 (5 bases). CDR3 bases: TGTGCCTGGAGTGAAGAAGGGGACTACGAGCAGTACTTC. Its translation: CAWSEEGDYEQYF. Together with reference TRBV30 and TRBJ2-7, the CDR3 gives the full variable domain: SQTIHQWPATLVQPVGSPLSLECTVEGTSNPNLYWYRQAAGRGLQLLFYSVGIGQISSEVPQNLSASRPQDRQFILSSKKLLLSDSGFYLCAWSEEGDYEQYFGPGTRLTVT.